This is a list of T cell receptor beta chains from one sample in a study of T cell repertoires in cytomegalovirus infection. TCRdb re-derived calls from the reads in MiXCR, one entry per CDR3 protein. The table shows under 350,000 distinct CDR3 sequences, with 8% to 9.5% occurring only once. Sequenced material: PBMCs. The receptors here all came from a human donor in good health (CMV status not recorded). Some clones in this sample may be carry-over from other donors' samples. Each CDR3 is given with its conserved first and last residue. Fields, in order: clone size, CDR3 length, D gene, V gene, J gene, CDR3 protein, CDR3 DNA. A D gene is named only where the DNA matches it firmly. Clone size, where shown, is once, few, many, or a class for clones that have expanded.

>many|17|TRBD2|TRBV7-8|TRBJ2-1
CASSWNPGLAGNNEQFF
TGTGCCAGCAGCTGGAATCCGGGACTAGCGGGAAACAATGAGCAGTTCTTC
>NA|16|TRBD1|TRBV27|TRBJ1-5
CASSISGTGVYQPQHF
TGTGCCAGTTCTATTTCCGGGACAGGGGTCTATCAGCCCCAGCATTTT
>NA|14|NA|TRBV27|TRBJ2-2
CASKFWGNTGELFF
TGTGCCAGCAAATTTTGGGGAAACACCGGGGAGCTGTTTTTT
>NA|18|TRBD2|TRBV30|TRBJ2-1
CAWSGTSGRSYSYNEQFF
TGTGCCTGGAGCGGGACTAGCGGGAGGTCCTATTCCTACAATGAGCAGTTCTTC
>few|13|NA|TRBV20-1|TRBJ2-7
CSARSSAAWEQYF
TGCAGTGCTAGATCCAGCGCTGCATGGGAGCAGTACTTC
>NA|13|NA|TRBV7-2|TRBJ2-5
CASSFWGKETQYF
TGTGCCAGCAGCTTTTGGGGGAAAGAGACCCAGTACTTC
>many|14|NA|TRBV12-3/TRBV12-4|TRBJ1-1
CASRMGRLNTEAFF
TGTGCCAGCAGAATGGGACGGCTGAACACTGAAGCTTTCTTT
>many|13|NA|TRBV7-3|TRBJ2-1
CASSQYPPNEQFF
TGTGCCAGCAGCCAGTACCCTCCAAATGAGCAGTTCTTC
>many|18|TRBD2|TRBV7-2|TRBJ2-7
CASSSPERGAYHSYEQYF
TGTGCCAGCAGTTCTCCGGAGCGGGGGGCCTACCATTCCTACGAGCAGTACTTC
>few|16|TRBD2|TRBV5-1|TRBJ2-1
CASSPRGSGDYNEQFF
TGCGCCAGCAGCCCCCGGGGAAGCGGGGACTACAATGAGCAGTTCTTC